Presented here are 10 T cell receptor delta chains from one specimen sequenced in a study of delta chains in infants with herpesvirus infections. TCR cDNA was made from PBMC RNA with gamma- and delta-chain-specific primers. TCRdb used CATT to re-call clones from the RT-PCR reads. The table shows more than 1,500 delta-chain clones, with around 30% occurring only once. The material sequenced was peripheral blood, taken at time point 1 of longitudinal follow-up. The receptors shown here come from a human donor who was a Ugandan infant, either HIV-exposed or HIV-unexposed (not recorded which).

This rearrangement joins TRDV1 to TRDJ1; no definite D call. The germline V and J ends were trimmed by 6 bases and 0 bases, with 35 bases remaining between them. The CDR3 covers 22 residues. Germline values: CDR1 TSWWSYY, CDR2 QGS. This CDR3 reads CALGQKELLGFTVGSYTDKLIF. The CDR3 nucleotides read TGTGCTCTTGGCCAGAAGGAGCTGTTAGGTTTCACTGTAGGTTCGTACACCGATAAACTCATCTTT.

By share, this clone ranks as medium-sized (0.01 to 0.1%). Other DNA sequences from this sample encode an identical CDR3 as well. As DNA, the CDR3 is TGTGCTCTTGGGGCACGGGGGCCCCTTACTGGGGTTTTCGCCGATAAACTCATCTTT. This codes for CALGARGPLTGVFADKLIF. The chain couples TRDV1 to TRDJ1; the match to TRDD3 covers 7 bases. The ends lost 4 bases at V and 3 bases at J; junction bases unmatched: 20. Germline lookup yields CDR1 TSWWSYY and CDR2 QGS. The length of the CDR3 is 19 residues.

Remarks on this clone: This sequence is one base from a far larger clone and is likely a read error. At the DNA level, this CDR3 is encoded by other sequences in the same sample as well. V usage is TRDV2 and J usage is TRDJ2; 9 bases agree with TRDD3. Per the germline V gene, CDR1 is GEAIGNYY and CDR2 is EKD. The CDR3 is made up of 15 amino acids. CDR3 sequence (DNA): TGCGCCTGTGACACCCTACTGGGGGAGACAGCACAACTCTTCTTT. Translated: CACDTLLGETAQLFF.

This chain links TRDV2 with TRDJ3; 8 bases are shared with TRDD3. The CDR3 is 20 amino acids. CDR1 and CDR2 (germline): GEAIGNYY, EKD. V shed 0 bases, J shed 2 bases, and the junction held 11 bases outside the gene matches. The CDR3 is CACDTGGWGTSTWDTRQMFF. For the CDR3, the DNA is TGTGCCTGTGACACCGGCGGCTGGGGGACTTCAACCTGGGACACCCGACAGATGTTTTTC.

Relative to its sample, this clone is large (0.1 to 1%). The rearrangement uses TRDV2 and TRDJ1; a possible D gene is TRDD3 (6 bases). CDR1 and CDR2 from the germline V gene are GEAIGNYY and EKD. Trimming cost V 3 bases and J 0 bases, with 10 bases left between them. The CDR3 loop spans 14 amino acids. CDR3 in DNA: TGTGCCTGTGACCATACTGGGTACACCGATAAACTCATCTTT. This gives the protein CACDHTGYTDKLIF.

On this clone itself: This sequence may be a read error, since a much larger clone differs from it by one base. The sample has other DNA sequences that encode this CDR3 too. CDR3 region: CALGECPTAGDTYTDKLIF. The CDR3 nucleotides read TGTGCTCTAGGGGAATGTCCTACGGCTGGGGATACGTACACCGATAAACTCATCTTT. V gene TRDV1 combines with J gene TRDJ1; 9 bases are a match to TRDD3. The CDR3 loop spans 19 amino acids. CDR1 and CDR2 from the germline V gene are TSWWSYY and QGS.

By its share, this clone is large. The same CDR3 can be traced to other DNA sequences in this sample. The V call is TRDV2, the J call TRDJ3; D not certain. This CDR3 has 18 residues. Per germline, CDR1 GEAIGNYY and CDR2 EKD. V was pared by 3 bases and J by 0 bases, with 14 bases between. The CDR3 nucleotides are TGTGCCTGTGACTGCGTGTCATTTAGCTCCTGGGACACCCGACAGATGTTTTTC. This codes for CACDCVSFSSWDTRQMFF.

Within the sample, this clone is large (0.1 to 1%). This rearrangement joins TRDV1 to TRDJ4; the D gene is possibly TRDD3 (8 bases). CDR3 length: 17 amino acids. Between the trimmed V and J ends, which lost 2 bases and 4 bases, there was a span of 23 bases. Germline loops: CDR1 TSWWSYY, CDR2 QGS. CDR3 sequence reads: CALGEGSFLLGVIPLIF. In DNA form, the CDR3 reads TGTGCTCTTGGGGAAGGGAGTTTCCTACTGGGGGTGATACCCCTGATCTTT.

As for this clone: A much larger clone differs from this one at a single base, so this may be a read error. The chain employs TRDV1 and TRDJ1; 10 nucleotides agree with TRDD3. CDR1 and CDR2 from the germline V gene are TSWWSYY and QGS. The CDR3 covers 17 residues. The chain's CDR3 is CAVGEGDWGMKRGKLIF. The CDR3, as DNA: TGTGCTGTTGGGGAAGGAGACTGGGGGATGAAAAGGGGTAAACTCATCTTT.

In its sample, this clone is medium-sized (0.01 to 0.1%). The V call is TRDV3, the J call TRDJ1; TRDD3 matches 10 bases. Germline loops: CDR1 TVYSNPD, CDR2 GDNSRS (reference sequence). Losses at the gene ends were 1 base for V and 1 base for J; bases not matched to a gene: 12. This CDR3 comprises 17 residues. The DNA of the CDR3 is TGTGCCTTTAACTCCCTACATGGGGGATACATCACCGATAAACTCATCTTT. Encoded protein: CAFNSLHGGYITDKLIF.